The next 14 T cell receptor beta chains were all read from a single sample in a study of blood T cells in healthy people across ages. A second roughly 7 to 11 cycle PCR used barcoded and J-beta primers. TCRdb independently ran MiXCR on the 5' RACE reads; one entry per CDR3 protein. The profile shows some 1.4 million distinct CDR3 sequences, around two fifths of them singletons. The sample taken for sequencing was blood. These receptors all come from a woman aged 18-35 years in good health.

The rearrangement links TRBV12-3 or TRBV12-4 to TRBJ1-6; the D gene is possibly TRBD1 (6 bases). V gave up 1 base and J gave up 9 bases, with 13 bases separating them. The CDR3 consists of 15 residues. CDR3 protein: CASSLGGQGGSPLHF. CDR3 DNA sequence: TGTGCCAGCAGTTTAGGGGGGCAGGGTGGTTCACCCCTCCACTTT.

CDR3 DNA: TGTGCCACCAGTGCTCGCCCAGGACTAGCGGGATGGTCCTACAATGAGCAGTTCTTC. Protein sequence: CATSARPGLAGWSYNEQFF. This rearrangement joins TRBV24-1 to TRBJ2-1; 12 bases line up with TRBD2. This CDR3 has 19 residues. Germline V gene data show CDR1 as KGHDR and CDR2 as SFDVKD. With V trimmed by 5 bases and J by 1 base, 11 bases remained unmatched.

The chain employs TRBV21-1 and TRBJ1-5; the DNA was not compared with TRBD1, the D call given in the table. TRBV21-1 is a listed pseudogene. The CDR3 is 15 amino acids. CDR3 loop: CASIRVRHDNQPQHF. Written as DNA, the CDR3 is TGTGCCAGCATCCGGGTGCGACACGACAATCAGCCCCAGCATTTT.

V is TRBV14 and J is TRBJ2-7, with unresolved D. The CDR3 length is 15 residues. The V gene lost 2 bases and the J gene lost 2 bases, with 13 bases spanning the gap. CDR1 is SGHDN and CDR2 is FVKESK in the germline V gene. The CDR3 loop is CASSQPFVPAYEQYF. The CDR3 nucleotides are TGTGCCAGCAGCCAACCGTTCGTTCCCGCCTACGAGCAGTACTTC. Variable domain in full (rest from reference TRBV14 and TRBJ2-7): EAGVTQFPSHSVIEKGQTVTLRCDPISGHDNLYWYRRVMGKEIKFLLHFVKESKQDESGMPNNRFLAERTGGTYSTLKVQPAELEDSGVYFCASSQPFVPAYEQYFGPGTRLTVT.

CDR3 sequence: CASSRTFSSGNTIYF. The CDR3 nucleotides read TGTGCCAGCAGTCGGACATTCTCTTCTGGAAACACCATATATTTT. V usage is TRBV6-6 and J usage is TRBJ1-3; D is possibly TRBD1 (5 bases). CDR3 size: 15 residues. The germline gives CDR1 MNHNY, CDR2 SVGAGI (reference sequence). V was trimmed by 5 bases and J by 1 base, leaving 12 bases between them.

In its sample, this clonotype was seen a few times. The chain uses TRBV12-3 or TRBV12-4 and TRBJ1-2; D might be TRBD1 (6 bases). V lost 3 bases and J lost 7, with 12 bases in between. This CDR3 contains 13 residues. The CDR3 reads CASSFGGPGGYTF. CDR3 nucleotide sequence: TGTGCCAGCAGTTTCGGGGGGCCAGGTGGCTACACCTTC.

This clonotype was picked up a small number of times. The V call is TRBV12-3 or TRBV12-4, the J call TRBJ2-7; 9 bases are shared with TRBD2. J was trimmed by 3 bases and V by 10 bases; bases with no gene match: 16. The CDR3 has 16 amino acids. CDR3 amino acids: CATHLLAGEIHYEQYF. The CDR3 DNA is TGTGCCACCCACTTATTAGCGGGGGAGATACACTACGAGCAGTACTTC.

This clonotype was recorded a few times. The rearrangement links TRBV11-2 to TRBJ2-5; 7 nucleotides match TRBD1. CDR1 and CDR2 (germline): SGHAT, FQNNGV. The J segment lost 5 bases and the V segment lost 0 bases, leaving 3 bases of the junction unmatched. The CDR3 has 14 amino acids. CDR3 residues: CASSLERGLETQYF. In DNA, the CDR3 is TGTGCCAGCAGCTTAGAAAGGGGGCTGGAGACCCAGTACTTC.

The genes are TRBV9 and TRBJ1-2, with D hard to call. From germline, CDR1 is SGDLS and CDR2 YYNGEE. The V and J ends lost 4 bases and 7 bases respectively, with 17 bases between them. This CDR3 spans 14 amino acids. CDR3 nucleotide sequence: TGTGCCAGCAGCCCTACTTTGGACTCCCCTGGCTACACCTTC. Encoded protein: CASSPTLDSPGYTF. The entire variable domain, with the rest obtained from reference TRBV9 and TRBJ1-2, is as follows: DSGVTQTPKHLITATGQRVTLRCSPRSGDLSVYWYQQSLDQGLQFLIQYYNGEERAKGNILERFSAQQFPDLHSELNLSSLELGDSALYFCASSPTLDSPGYTFGSGTRLTVV.

This clonotype came up a few times. The V gene is TRBV12-3 or TRBV12-4, the J gene TRBJ2-6; 7 nucleotides agree with TRBD2. This CDR3 has 14 amino acids. Trimming removed 2 bases from V and 9 bases from J; junction bases left unmatched: 4. The CDR3 sequence: CASSLTGEGNVLTF. The CDR3 nucleotides read TGTGCCAGCAGTTTAACGGGGGAGGGCAACGTCCTGACTTTC.

The table lists this clonotype with a few counts. This chain connects TRBV11-2 to TRBJ1-5; perhaps TRBD1 as D (5 bases). CDR1 SGHAT and CDR2 FQNNGV come from the germline V gene. The CDR3 spans 15 residues. V was cut by 4 bases and J by 8 bases, with 18 bases left in between. Here the CDR3 reads CASSSGLQGSEPQHF. DNA for the CDR3: TGTGCCAGCAGCTCCGGGTTGCAGGGCTCCGAGCCCCAGCATTTT. Filled out from reference TRBV11-2 and TRBJ1-5, the complete variable domain reads EAGVAQSPRYKIIEKRQSVAFWCNPISGHATLYWYQQILGQGPKLLIQFQNNGVVDDSQLPKDRFSAERLKGVDSTLKIQPAKLEDSAVYLCASSSGLQGSEPQHFGDGTRLSIL.

This clonotype was observed a handful of times. The rearrangement joins TRBV27 to TRBJ2-7; D may be TRBD1 (6 bases). Between the trimmed V and J ends, which lost 3 bases and 0 bases, there was a span of 9 bases. CDR3 length equals 14 residues. Germline V gene lookup returns CDR1 MNHEY and CDR2 SMNVEV (reference sequence). CDR3 protein: CASSFRDNSYEQYF. The CDR3 DNA sequence: TGTGCCAGCAGTTTCCGGGACAACTCCTACGAGCAGTACTTC.

Only one count was recorded for this clonotype. The chain recombines TRBV18 with TRBJ2-2; D may be TRBD1 (6 bases). Germline V CDR1 and CDR2: KGHSH, LQKENI. The CDR3 runs to 16 residues. V was cut by 4 bases and J by 4 bases, with 16 bases left in between. CDR3 amino acids: CASSLMTGLGTGELFF. The CDR3 region has the DNA TGTGCCAGCTCACTTATGACAGGACTCGGCACCGGGGAGCTGTTTTTT.

This clonotype has just one count. A read error may produce the germline difference seen at one junction end. The chain employs TRBV9 and TRBJ2-6, with D tentatively TRBD2 (5 bases). The germline gives CDR1 SGDLS, CDR2 YYNGEE. There are 18 residues in the CDR3. The CDR3 DNA reads as TGTGTCAGCAGCGTGAGTGTAGCGTCAATCTCTGGGGCCAACGTCCTGACTTTC. Encoded protein: CVSSVSVASISGANVLTF. Filled out from reference TRBV9 and TRBJ2-6, the complete variable domain reads DSGVTQTPKHLITATGQRVTLRCSPRSGDLSVYWYQQSLDQGLQFLIQYYNGEERAKGNILERFSAQQFPDLHSELNLSSLELGDSALYFCVSSVSVASISGANVLTFGAGSRLTVL.